Given below is one T cell receptor (beta chain) in context. This sample stems from a study of blood T cell repertoires in COVID-19. The overall study: Researchers got acute and convalescent COVID-19 samples from the United States, Italy and Spain. T cells, B-cell-depleted T cells, or PBMCs supplied cDNA or gDNA.

With V trimmed by 0 bases and J by 9 bases, 3 bases remained unmatched. The CDR3 is 15 residues long. Germline-derived CDR1 and CDR2 are SGHRS and YFSETQ. Seattle's enrolled individuals joined amid active infection and were then monitored longitudinally. In the original analysis: For nucleated cells, counts were estimated from reference gene primer amplification. Generated by immunoSEQ multiplex PCR, the TCRdb table keeps only in-frame clones and is missing some. V, J and clone size are those of that table, while D and trimming were read from the DNA. The sample has some 220,000 clones, 82% seen once.

The sample was peripheral blood. The rearrangement uses TRBV5-1 and TRBJ1-6; 10 nucleotides align to TRBD1. This receptor was taken from a woman in her 70s with COVID-19, enrolled during active disease. CDR3 sequence (DNA): TGCGCCAGCAGCTTGGGGGGACAGGGGTTTTCACCCCTCCACTTT. Its protein product is CASSLGGQGFSPLHF.